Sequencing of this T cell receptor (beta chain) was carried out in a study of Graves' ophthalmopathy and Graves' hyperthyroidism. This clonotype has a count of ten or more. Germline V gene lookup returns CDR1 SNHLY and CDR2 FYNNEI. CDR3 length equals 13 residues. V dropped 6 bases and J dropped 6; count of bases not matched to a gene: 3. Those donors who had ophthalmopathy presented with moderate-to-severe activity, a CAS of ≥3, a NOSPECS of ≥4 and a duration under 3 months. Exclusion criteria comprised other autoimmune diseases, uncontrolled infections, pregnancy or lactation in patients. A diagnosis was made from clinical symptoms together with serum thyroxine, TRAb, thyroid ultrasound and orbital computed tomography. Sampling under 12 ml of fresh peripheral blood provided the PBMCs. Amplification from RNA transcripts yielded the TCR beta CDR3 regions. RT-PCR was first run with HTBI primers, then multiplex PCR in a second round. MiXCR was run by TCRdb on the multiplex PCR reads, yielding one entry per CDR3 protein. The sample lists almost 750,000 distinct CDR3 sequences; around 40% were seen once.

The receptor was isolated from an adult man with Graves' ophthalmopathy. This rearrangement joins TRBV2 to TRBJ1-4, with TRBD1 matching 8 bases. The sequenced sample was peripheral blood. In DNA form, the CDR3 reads TGTGCCAGCAGGACAGGGGATTATGAAAAACTGTTTTTT. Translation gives CASRTGDYEKLFF.